This T cell receptor (beta chain) was recorded in a study of cytomegalovirus exposure and HLA in healthy donors. V shed 10 bases and J 5 bases; nucleotides not matched to a gene: 12. Germline V gives CDR1 MDHEN, CDR2 SYDVKM. The CDR3 is made up of 14 amino acids. The PCR was carried out with 60 Vbeta primers and 13 Jbeta primers. TCRdb keeps only in-frame clones here, not all; method: immunoSEQ multiplex PCR. This table holds around 190,000 clones, around three quarters found once. The receptor was derived from a man aged 30 to 39 in good health and CMV-seronegative. The V and J genes are TRBV28 and TRBJ2-7, with TRBD1 matching 9 bases. Sequenced material: PBMCs. The DNA for the CDR3 is TGTGCCACCTCTTTTGGGACAGGGCTTAACGAGCAGTACTTC. This sequence encodes CATSFGTGLNEQYF. Complete variable domain (other parts from reference TRBV28 and TRBJ2-7): DVKVTQSSRYLVKRTGEKVFLECVQDMDHENMFWYRQDPGLGLRLIYFSYDVKMKEKGDIPEGYSVSREKKERFSLILESASTNQTSMYLCATSFGTGLNEQYFGPGTRLTVT.